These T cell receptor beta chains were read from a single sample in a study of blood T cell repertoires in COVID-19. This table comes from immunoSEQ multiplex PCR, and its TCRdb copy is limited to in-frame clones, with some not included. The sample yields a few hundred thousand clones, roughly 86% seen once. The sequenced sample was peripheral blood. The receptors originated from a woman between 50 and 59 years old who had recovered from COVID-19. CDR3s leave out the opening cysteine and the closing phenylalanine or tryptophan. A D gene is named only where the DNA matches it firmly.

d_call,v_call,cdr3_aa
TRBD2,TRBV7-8,ASSRGLAGIDEQF
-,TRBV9,ASSISPGVGYEQY
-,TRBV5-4,ASSRGGGNTDTQY
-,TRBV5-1,ASSLAGAETQY
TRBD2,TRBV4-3,ASSQETSGMGELF
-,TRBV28,ASSQHLGHEQY
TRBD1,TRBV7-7,ASSFATGGYEQY
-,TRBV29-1,SVGPRSSAYEQY
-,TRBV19,ASTQRASTDTQY
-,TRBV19,ASSETGAGNTIY
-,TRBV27,ASSFSTSRDYGYT